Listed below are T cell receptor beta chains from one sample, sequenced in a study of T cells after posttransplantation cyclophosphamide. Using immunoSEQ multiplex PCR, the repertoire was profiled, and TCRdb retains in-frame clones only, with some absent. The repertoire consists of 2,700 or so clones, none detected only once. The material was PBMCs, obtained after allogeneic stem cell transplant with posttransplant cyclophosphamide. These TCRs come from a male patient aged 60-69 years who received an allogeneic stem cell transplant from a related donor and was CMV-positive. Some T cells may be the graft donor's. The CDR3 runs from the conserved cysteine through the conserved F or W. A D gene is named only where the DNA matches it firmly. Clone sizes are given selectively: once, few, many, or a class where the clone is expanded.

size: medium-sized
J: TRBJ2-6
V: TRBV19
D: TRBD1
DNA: TGTGCCAGTAGTGCCGGACAGGGCTCTGGGGCCAACGTCCTGACTTTC
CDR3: CASSAGQGSGANVLTF

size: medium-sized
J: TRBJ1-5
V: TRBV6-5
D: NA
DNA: TGTGCCAGCAGCCCTCCGGGCAATCAGCCCCAGCATTTT
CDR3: CASSPPGNQPQHF

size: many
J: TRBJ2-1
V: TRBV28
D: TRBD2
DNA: TGTGCCAGCAGTTTAGGGCGGGAGGTTTACAATGAGCAGTTCTTC
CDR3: CASSLGREVYNEQFF

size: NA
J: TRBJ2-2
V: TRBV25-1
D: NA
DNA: TGTCCCAGCAGTGATGGGGCAGGGGCGAACACCGGGGAGCCGTTTTTT
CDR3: CPSSDGAGANTGEPFF

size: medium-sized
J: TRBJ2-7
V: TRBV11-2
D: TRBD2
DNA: TGTGCCAGCAGCGCGGGGAGGGGCGGATACGAGCAGTACTTC
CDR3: CASSAGRGGYEQYF

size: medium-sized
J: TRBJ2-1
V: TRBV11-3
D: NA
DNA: TGTGCCAGCAGCCTTTCCGGGGTGGAGAGTGAGCAGTTCTTC
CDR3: CASSLSGVESEQFF

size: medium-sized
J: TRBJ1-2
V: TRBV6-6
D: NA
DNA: TGTGCCAGCAAATATGATGGGACAACTAACTATGGCTACACCTTC
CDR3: CASKYDGTTNYGYTF

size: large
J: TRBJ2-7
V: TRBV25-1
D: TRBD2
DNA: TGTGCCACCGGGGCTAGCGGGAGAGACGAGCAGTACTTC
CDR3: CATGASGRDEQYF

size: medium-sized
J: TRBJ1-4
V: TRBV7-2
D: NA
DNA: TGTGCCAGCAGCTTAGGACCAGGGGCGTCGAAGAATGAAAAACTGTTTTTT
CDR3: CASSLGPGASKNEKLFF

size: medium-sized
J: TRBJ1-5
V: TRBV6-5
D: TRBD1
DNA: TGTGCCAGCAGTTCCCTGACAGGGGGCGACCAGCCCCAGCATTTT
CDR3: CASSSLTGGDQPQHF

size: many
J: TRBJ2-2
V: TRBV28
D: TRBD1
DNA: TGTGCCACCCGGACAGGGTCTTACTCTAGCACCGGGGAGCTGTTTTTT
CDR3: CATRTGSYSSTGELFF

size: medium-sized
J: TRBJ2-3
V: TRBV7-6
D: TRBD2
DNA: TGTGCCAGCAGCCGACGGCCGCCGAGCGGGGAACGCACAGATACGCAGTATTTT
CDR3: CASSRRPPSGERTDTQYF

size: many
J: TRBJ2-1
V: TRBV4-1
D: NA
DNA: TGCGCCAGCAGCCAAGGCCTTTACATCTACAATGAGCAGTTCTTC
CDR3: CASSQGLYIYNEQFF

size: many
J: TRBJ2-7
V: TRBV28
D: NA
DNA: TGTGCCAGCAACGTTTACAGGGTCGGCGAGCAGTACTTC
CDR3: CASNVYRVGEQYF